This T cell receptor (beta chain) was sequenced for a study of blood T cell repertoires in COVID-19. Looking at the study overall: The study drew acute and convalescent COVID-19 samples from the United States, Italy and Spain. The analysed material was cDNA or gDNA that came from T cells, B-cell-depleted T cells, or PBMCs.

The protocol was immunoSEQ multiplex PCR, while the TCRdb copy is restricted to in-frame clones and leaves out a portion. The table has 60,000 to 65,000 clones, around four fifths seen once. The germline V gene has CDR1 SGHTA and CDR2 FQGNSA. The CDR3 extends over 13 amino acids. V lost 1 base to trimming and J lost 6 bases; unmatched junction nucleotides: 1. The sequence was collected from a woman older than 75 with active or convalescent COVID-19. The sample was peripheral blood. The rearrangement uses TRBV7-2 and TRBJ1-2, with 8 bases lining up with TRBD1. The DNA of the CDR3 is TGTGCCAGCAGCTTAGGACAGGGGCATGGCTACACCTTC. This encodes CASSLGQGHGYTF.